The rows below give T cell receptor beta chains drawn from one sample of a study of technical replicates of blood from several donors. Clones were read by immunoSEQ multiplex PCR, and TCRdb kept only the in-frame ones, dropping some. The sample includes around 83,000 clones, approximately 95% of them seen just once. The sample taken for sequencing was T cells isolated from PBMCs. The source is a human donor in good health. CDR3s include the opening cysteine and the closing phenylalanine or tryptophan.

j_call,v_call,cdr3_aa
TRBJ1-1,TRBV29-1,CSVMGGTEAFF
TRBJ1-1,TRBV7-6,CASSLQENTEAFF
TRBJ2-3,TRBV30,CAGEGTDTQYF
TRBJ2-3,TRBV5-1,CATRLAGSTDTQYF
TRBJ1-4,TRBV5-6,CASSSGQNNEKLFF
TRBJ1-2,TRBV7-9,CASSQKWGYTF
TRBJ2-5,TRBV19,CASTETGRGQETQYF
TRBJ1-1,TRBV5-1,CASSWPSGQAEVTEAFF
TRBJ2-3,TRBV10-3,CAISPTTGGFTDTQYF
TRBJ2-3,TRBV5-1,CASSPRSAAPDTQYF
TRBJ2-1,TRBV6-4,CASSDRTSGSDEQFF
TRBJ2-7,TRBV7-9,CASSLGGGNYEQYF
TRBJ2-1,TRBV25-1,CATGLAYEQFF
TRBJ1-3,TRBV7-6,CASSASTGPGNTIYF
TRBJ2-7,TRBV5-5,CASSRQLGQSYEQYF
TRBJ2-3,TRBV10-3,CAISESDRGDTQYF
TRBJ2-1,TRBV5-1,CASSLVGDNEQFF
TRBJ2-3,TRBV7-2,CASSLGLAWDTQYF
TRBJ2-1,TRBV5-1,CASSSLSSYNEQFF
TRBJ2-3,TRBV7-3,CASSFTGTGLTSTDTQYF
TRBJ1-2,TRBV5-4,CASSSSQGGHGYTF
TRBJ2-7,TRBV19,CASSPPHRDEQYF
TRBJ1-1,TRBV7-2,CASSLLMTGNTEAFF
TRBJ2-5,TRBV4-1,CASSLIAGGRETQYF
TRBJ1-2,TRBV6-5,CASSYSIWGEYGYTF
TRBJ2-5,TRBV19,CATAGRVKETQYF